Below are 13 T cell receptor beta chains sequenced from a single sample in a study of blood T cell repertoires in COVID-19. TCRdb's table, derived via immunoSEQ multiplex PCR, lists solely in-frame clones and lacks some. The table shows approximately 230,000 clones, with 70% to 90% occurring only once. Sequenced material: peripheral blood. The receptors shown here come from a woman younger than 45 with COVID-19, enrolled during active disease.

This clone has only a few counts. The rearrangement joins TRBV30 to TRBJ1-2; tentatively, D is TRBD1 (6 bases). Trimming pared 3 bases from V and 3 bases from J, leaving 14 bases between. There are 14 residues in the CDR3. The germline CDR1 and CDR2 sequences are GTSNPN and SVGIG (reference sequence). CDR3 protein: CAWSLERGYYGYTF. The CDR3 nucleotides are TGTGCCTGGAGCCTTGAAAGGGGGTACTATGGCTACACCTTC.

This rearrangement joins TRBV5-1 to TRBJ1-2, with TRBD1 matching 8 bases. With 6 bases clipped from V and 1 base from J, the junction kept 8 bases outside the gene matches. CDR1 is SGHRS and CDR2 is YFSETQ in the germline V gene. The CDR3 loop spans 15 amino acids. This CDR3 is CASIPSTGGNYGYTF. The CDR3 DNA follows: TGCGCCAGCATCCCCTCTACAGGGGGTAACTATGGCTACACCTTC. Based on the CDR3 plus reference TRBV5-1 and TRBJ1-2, the full variable domain is KAGVTQTPRYLIKTRGQQVTLSCSPISGHRSVSWYQQTPGQGLQFLFEYFSETQRNKGNFPGRFSGRQFSNSRSEMNVSTLELGDSALYLCASIPSTGGNYGYTFGSGTRLTVV.

J is TRBJ2-5 and V is TRBV19, with a weak D call TRBD2 (5 bases). The V end was cut by 10 bases, the J end by 0 bases, with 12 bases between. The CDR3 is 13 residues long. CDR1 is LNHDA, CDR2 SQIVND, per germline (reference sequence). CDR3 coding DNA: TGTGCCAATCGTGAGGAGGACCAAGAGACCCAGTACTTC. Its protein product is CANREEDQETQYF. The entire variable domain, with the rest obtained from reference TRBV19 and TRBJ2-5, is as follows: DGGITQSPKYLFRKEGQNVTLSCEQNLNHDAMYWYRQDPGQGLRLIYYSQIVNDFQKGDIAEGYSVSREKKESFPLTVTSAQKNPTAFYLCANREEDQETQYFGPGTRLLVL.

This rearrangement joins TRBV5-1 to TRBJ2-2; maybe TRBD2 (5 bases). Trimming shortened V by 4 bases and J by 3 bases, and 16 bases separated the two germline ends. Germline CDR1 SGHRS, CDR2 YFSETQ. The CDR3 length is 16 residues. The CDR3 coding sequence is TGCGCCAGCAGCGCCTATGGGCGGGCCGACACCGGGGAGCTGTTTTTT. It translates to CASSAYGRADTGELFF.

CDR3 bases: TGTGCCAGCTCACTAGCGGGGGGCCACTACGAGCAGTACTTC. Translation gives CASSLAGGHYEQYF. The chain couples TRBV18 to TRBJ2-7, with TRBD2 identical over 10 bases. CDR1 and CDR2 (germline): KGHSH, LQKENI. Losses at the gene ends were 4 bases for V and 3 bases for J; bases not matched to a gene: 3. CDR3 length equals 14 residues.

This chain links TRBV11-2 with TRBJ2-7; weak D call: TRBD1 (6 bases). The CDR3 consists of 14 residues. Germline CDR1 reads SGHAT; CDR2 reads FQNNGV. The V end was cut by 1 base, the J end by 2 bases, with 9 bases between. CDR3 DNA sequence: TGTGCCAGCAGCTTAGGTGCAGGGGCCTACGAGCAGTACTTC. This gives the protein CASSLGAGAYEQYF. The full variable domain, with the rest looked up from reference TRBV11-2 and TRBJ2-7, is EAGVAQSPRYKIIEKRQSVAFWCNPISGHATLYWYQQILGQGPKLLIQFQNNGVVDDSQLPKDRFSAERLKGVDSTLKIQPAKLEDSAVYLCASSLGAGAYEQYFGPGTRLTVT.

The chain has TRBV4-3 and TRBJ2-1; TRBD2 matches 16 bases. V shed 4 bases, J shed 6 bases, and the junction held 9 bases outside the gene matches. Germline lookup yields CDR1 LGHNA and CDR2 YSLEER. CDR3 length equals 18 residues. CDR3 sequence reads: CASSLGLAGGPRGNEQFF. The CDR3 bases are TGCGCCAGCAGCCTGGGACTAGCGGGAGGGCCCCGGGGCAATGAGCAGTTCTTC.

The chain carries TRBV5-1 and TRBJ2-1, with D possibly being TRBD1 (5 bases). This CDR3 has 14 amino acids. Germline V lookup: CDR1 SGHRS, CDR2 YFSETQ. V shed 2 bases and J shed 9 bases, with 15 bases lying between them. The CDR3 nucleotides read TGCGCCAGCAGCTTAGAGTCTACAGGCCGTGAGCAGTTCTTC. It is translated as CASSLESTGREQFF. The whole variable domain, filled in from reference TRBV5-1 and TRBJ2-1, reads KAGVTQTPRYLIKTRGQQVTLSCSPISGHRSVSWYQQTPGQGLQFLFEYFSETQRNKGNFPGRFSGRQFSNSRSEMNVSTLELGDSALYLCASSLESTGREQFFGPGTRLTVL.

The chain carries TRBV19 and TRBJ2-1; 8 nucleotides agree with TRBD2. The CDR3 loop spans 16 amino acids. Germline CDR1 and CDR2: LNHDA and SQIVND (reference sequence). V dropped 10 bases and J dropped 5; count of bases not matched to a gene: 16. CDR3 DNA sequence: TGTGCCACCGTGAGAGGAGCGGGAGAGGGGGACAATGAGCAGTTCTTC. Residues: CATVRGAGEGDNEQFF.

This clone was detected only a few times. In nucleotides, the CDR3 is TGTGCCAGCAGTTACTCGAGAGTCCACCGGGACATTGATCAGCCCCAGCATTTT. Its protein is CASSYSRVHRDIDQPQHF. The chain carries TRBV6-2 or TRBV6-3 and TRBJ1-5; possible D gene TRBD1, 6 bases. Germline CDR1 and CDR2: MNHEY and SVGEGT. This CDR3 comprises 18 residues. V lost 0 bases and J lost 5, with 20 bases in between.

The V and J genes are TRBV13 and TRBJ1-2, with TRBD1 matching over 7 bases. From germline, CDR1 is PRHDT and CDR2 FYEKMQ (reference sequence). The V gene end was trimmed by 0 bases and the J gene end by 6 bases; junction bases not matched to a gene: 7. There are 15 residues in the CDR3. CDR3 sequence reads: CASSLGRTGVNGYTF. CDR3 DNA sequence: TGTGCCAGCAGCTTAGGCCGAACAGGGGTGAATGGCTACACCTTC.

This chain connects TRBV11-2 to TRBJ2-3, with TRBD1 matching over 7 bases. This CDR3 comprises 17 residues. The ends lost 2 bases at V and 6 bases at J; junction bases unmatched: 14. CDR1 and CDR2 (germline): SGHAT, FQNNGV. This CDR3 reads CASSLRGQMLGGDTQYF. Written as DNA, the CDR3 is TGTGCCAGCAGCTTACGGGGACAGATGCTAGGGGGTGATACGCAGTATTTT.

This clone was detected once. This sequence joins TRBV29-1 and TRBJ2-1, with a possible D match to TRBD2 (6 bases). The CDR3 is 14 residues long. V was shortened by 6 bases and J by 3 bases, with 15 bases between the two germline ends. Germline values: CDR1 SQVTM, CDR2 ANQGSEA. DNA for the CDR3: TGCAGCGTCCGGGCCCCGGGGGACTACAATGAGCAGTTCTTC. Translation: CSVRAPGDYNEQFF.